The 3 T cell receptor beta chains listed next were all sequenced from one sample in a study of shared clonotypes between healthy human individuals. Profiling relied on immunoSEQ multiplex PCR, and the TCRdb table lists in-frame clones only, not all of them. This table has 2 million to 2.5 million clones, 90% to 96% appearing once. Material for sequencing was naive CD4+ T cells sorted from blood. Indicated subset: CD45RA+ positively selected. These receptors all stem from a man in his late teens or twenties in good health.

This clone was seen a few times. The sample contains more than one DNA sequence encoding this CDR3. J is TRBJ1-2 and V is TRBV10-1; the D is unclear. Germline values: CDR1 WNHNN, CDR2 SYGVQD (reference sequence). Trimming stripped 3 bases from V and 5 bases from J, with 4 bases between. The CDR3 contains 11 residues. CDR3 nucleotides: TGCGCCAGCAGTGACGGTTATGGCTACACCTTC. Translated: CASSDGYGYTF.

V usage is TRBV9 and J usage is TRBJ2-6, with D perhaps being TRBD1 or TRBD2 (5 bases each). The V and J ends lost 3 bases and 4 bases respectively, with 14 bases between them. Germline CDR1 reads SGDLS; CDR2 reads YYNGEE. The CDR3 length is 16 residues. The CDR3 DNA is TGTGCCAGCAGCGAAGCTGCAGGGACCGGGGCCAACGTCCTGACTTTC. Its protein product is CASSEAAGTGANVLTF.

As for this clone: Other DNA sequences in this specimen translate into the identical CDR3. This chain links TRBV5-1 with TRBJ2-5; D is undetermined. Germline CDR1 SGHRS, CDR2 YFSETQ. CDR3 size: 14 residues. Trimming took off 0 bases at V and 1 base at J, with 7 bases between the two ends. The CDR3 sequence is CASSLAGLQETQYF. For the CDR3, the DNA is TGCGCCAGCAGCTTGGCAGGCCTCCAAGAGACCCAGTACTTC.